One and the same sample provided the 6 T cell receptor beta chains below, sequenced in a study of blood T cells in healthy people across ages (dated by TCRdb to between 2014 and 2017). Libraries came from 5' RACE. Sequencing relied on an Illumina HiSeq 2500. A second 7 to 11 cycle PCR used a sample-barcoded 5' primer and a J-beta primer mix. TCRdb cleaned the public reads at Q25 with fastp, built clones with MiXCR and kept in-frame beta chains. CDR3 protein sequences are deduplicated, and each keeps its most common genes and DNA. The table for this sample lists some 890,000 distinct CDR3 sequences; roughly 28% of them were counted only once. Roughly 10% of the sample is taken by the ten largest. Another study also made use of these data, one on T cells of mothers and their children.

Sequenced: blood. These TCRs come from a woman between 35 and 50 years old in good health.

This clonotype was counted at least ten times. This sequence joins TRBV7-2 and TRBJ1-1, with D hard to call. V lost 1 base to trimming and J lost 1 base, with 10 bases between them. Germline lookup yields CDR1 SGHTA and CDR2 FQGNSA. The CDR3 sequence is 15 residues long. CDR3 residues: CASSLDQARNTEAFF. In nucleotides, the CDR3 is TGTGCCAGCAGCTTAGATCAGGCCAGGAACACTGAAGCTTTCTTT. Using reference TRBV7-2 and TRBJ1-1 for the parts outside the CDR3, the full variable domain is GAGVSQSPSNKVTEKGKDVELRCDPISGHTALYWYRQSLGQGLEFLIYFQGNSAPDKSGLPSDRFSAERTGGSVSTLTIQRTQQEDSAVYLCASSLDQARNTEAFFGQGTRLTVV.

This clonotype was seen repeatedly, ten times or more. The chain links TRBV5-4 to TRBJ1-2; D might be TRBD1 (5 bases). The V gene lost 2 bases and the J gene lost 4 bases, with 12 bases spanning the gap. The CDR3 runs 14 residues. Germline values: CDR1 SGHNT, CDR2 YYREEE (reference sequence). The CDR3 spells CASSLPGTVYGYTF. DNA for the CDR3: TGTGCCAGCAGCTTACCCGGGACGGTCTATGGCTACACCTTC.

This clonotype came up a few times. The chain is built from TRBV6-2 or TRBV6-3 and TRBJ1-5; the D gene is possibly TRBD1 (6 bases). The V and J ends lost 5 bases and 2 bases respectively, with 10 bases between them. The CDR3 length is 14 residues. The V gene's germline CDR1 is MNHEY and CDR2 SVGEGT. CDR3: CASSRDIGNQPQHF. CDR3 nucleotide sequence: TGTGCCAGCAGTCGGGACATAGGCAATCAGCCCCAGCATTTT.

This clonotype was observed a few times. V gene TRBV20-1 combines with J gene TRBJ2-3; tentatively, D is TRBD1 or TRBD2 (5 bases each). The CDR3 contains 14 residues. V was pared by 1 base and J by 0 bases, with 8 bases between. Germline V gene sequence: CDR1 DFQATT, CDR2 SNEGSKA (reference sequence). CDR3 DNA sequence: TGCAGTGCTAGAGGGGGGTGGAGCACAGATACGCAGTATTTT. It yields the protein CSARGGWSTDTQYF.

V gene TRBV20-1 combines with J gene TRBJ2-7; D might be TRBD1 (6 bases). Trimming pared 1 base from V and 1 base from J, leaving 17 bases between. This CDR3 has 16 amino acids. Looked up from germline, CDR1 is DFQATT and CDR2 is SNEGSKA (reference sequence). The CDR3 loop reads CSARATDSVPSYEQYF. CDR3 DNA: TGCAGTGCTAGAGCCACGGACAGCGTCCCTTCCTACGAGCAGTACTTC.

Concerning this clonotype itself: Given a much more abundant clone one base away, this may be a read error. Here the CDR3 omits its conserved ending phenylalanine or tryptophan, so a read error is the likely source. The chain links TRBV14 to TRBJ2-5; D gene ambiguous. The germline V gene has CDR1 SGHDN and CDR2 FVKESK. The CDR3 is 13 amino acids. Deletions cut 5 bases from V and 4 bases from J, with 11 bases between. CDR3 residues: CASSSMWGETQYV. The CDR3 nucleotides read TGTGCCAGCAGCTCCATGTGGGGAGAGACCCAGTACGTC.